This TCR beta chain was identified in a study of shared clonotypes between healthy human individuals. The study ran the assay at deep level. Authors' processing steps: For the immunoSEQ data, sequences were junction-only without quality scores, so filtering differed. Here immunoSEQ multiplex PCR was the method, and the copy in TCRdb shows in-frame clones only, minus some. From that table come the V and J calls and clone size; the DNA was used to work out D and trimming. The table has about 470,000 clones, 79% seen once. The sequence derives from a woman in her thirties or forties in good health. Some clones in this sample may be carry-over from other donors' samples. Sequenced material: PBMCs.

CDR3 protein: CASSLGNSPGQPQHF. In DNA, the CDR3 is TGTGCCAGCAGCTTAGGAAACAGCCCAGGTCAGCCCCAGCATTTT. This chain uses TRBV7-9 with TRBJ1-5; D unclear. V lost 1 base and J 6 bases, leaving 13 bases between the germline ends. The CDR3 has 15 residues. CDR1 is SEHNR, CDR2 FQNEAQ, per germline (reference sequence).